This is a list of T cell receptor beta chains from one sample in a study of blood T cell repertoires in COVID-19. Assay: immunoSEQ multiplex PCR; the TCRdb copy retains only in-frame clones and omits some. The sample shows roughly 250,000 clones, about 85% of them seen only once. Sequencing was performed on peripheral blood. The source of these receptors is a man aged 35 to 55 with acute or convalescent COVID-19. CDR3s include the opening cysteine and the closing phenylalanine or tryptophan. Each record gives: CDR3 protein, CDR3 DNA, D gene, clone size, J gene, V gene. D genes are given only for firm matches. The size entry is marked missing in some rows and otherwise reads once, few, many or a size class.

CATRRGANEKLFF | TGTGCCACCAGGCGGGGGGCAAATGAAAAACTGTTTTTT | . | . | TRBJ1-4 | TRBV24-1
CASSPDSTYGYTF | TGCGCCAGCAGCCCGGACAGTACATATGGCTACACCTTC | . | . | TRBJ1-2 | TRBV5-1
CASRGQLEETQYF | TGTGCCAGCAGGGGACAGCTCGAAGAGACCCAGTACTTC | TRBD1 | few | TRBJ2-5 | TRBV9
CASRGGVGSDTQYF | TGTGCCAGCCGAGGGGGGGTTGGGTCAGATACGCAGTATTTT | . | few | TRBJ2-3 | TRBV6-5
CASSPGRRDAPLHF | TGCGCCAGCAGCCCCGGACGGAGGGACGCACCCCTCCACTTT | . | once | TRBJ1-6 | TRBV5-1
CASSEDSGRTDTQYF | TGTGCCAGCAGTGAAGACTCGGGGAGAACAGATACGCAGTATTTT | . | . | TRBJ2-3 | TRBV6-1
CASSYQFYNEQFF | TGTGCCAGCAGTTACCAATTTTACAATGAGCAGTTCTTC | . | . | TRBJ2-1 | TRBV6-6
CASTHGVLETQYF | TGTGCCAGCACCCACGGGGTGTTGGAGACCCAGTACTTC | . | . | TRBJ2-5 | TRBV6-5
CASSFTGGTTEAFF | TGTGCCAGCAGCTTCACAGGGGGGACCACTGAAGCTTTCTTT | TRBD1 | . | TRBJ1-1 | TRBV3-1/TRBV3-2
CASGLQGAREQFF | TGTGCTAGTGGTTTGCAGGGGGCTAGGGAGCAGTTCTTC | TRBD1 | few | TRBJ2-1 | TRBV12-5
CASSSAGTGGAFF | TGTGCCAGCAGCTCGGCCGGGACAGGGGGAGCTTTCTTT | TRBD1 | . | TRBJ1-1 | TRBV7-9
CANSSRDRAGYTF | TGTGCCAACAGCTCCCGGGACAGGGCCGGCTACACCTTC | TRBD1 | once | TRBJ1-2 | TRBV11-2
CAWSRKGDQPQHF | TGTGCCTGGAGTCGCAAGGGGGATCAGCCCCAGCATTTT | . | . | TRBJ1-5 | TRBV30
CAISDVDTQYF | TGTGCCATCAGTGACGTCGATACGCAGTATTTT | . | . | TRBJ2-3 | TRBV10-3
CASSSTGGEGYTF | TGTGCCAGCAGTTCTACTGGGGGGGAAGGCTACACCTTC | . | . | TRBJ1-2 | TRBV27
CASSFADRDGYTF | TGCGCCAGCAGCTTCGCCGACAGAGACGGCTACACCTTC | . | . | TRBJ1-2 | TRBV5-1
CASSQLDREMYGYTF | TGTGCCAGCAGCCAACTAGACAGGGAAATGTATGGCTACACCTTC | TRBD1 | . | TRBJ1-2 | TRBV3-1/TRBV3-2
CASSSLGTSRTDTQYF | TGCGCCAGCAGCTCGCTCGGGACTTCTCGCACAGATACGCAGTATTTT | . | . | TRBJ2-3 | TRBV5-1
CASSLEGPGELFF | TGTGCCAGCAGTTTGGAGGGTCCCGGGGAGCTGTTTTTT | . | . | TRBJ2-2 | TRBV27
CASSPGLAGGDTQYF | TGTGCCAGCAGCCCGGGACTAGCGGGAGGAGATACGCAGTATTTT | TRBD2 | . | TRBJ2-3 | TRBV5-4
CASSPQGGGLTEAFF | TGTGCCAGCAGCCCTCAGGGCGGAGGGCTCACTGAAGCTTTCTTT | . | . | TRBJ1-1 | TRBV7-3
CASSQSTGTEAFF | TGCGCCAGCAGCCAATCGACAGGGACTGAAGCTTTCTTT | TRBD1 | . | TRBJ1-1 | TRBV4-3
CASSSTGVVGGPYQPQHF | TGTGCCAGCAGCTCCACCGGGGTAGTAGGGGGTCCCTATCAGCCCCAGCATTTT | . | . | TRBJ1-5 | TRBV27
CATSRTDRGNGYTF | TGTGCCACCAGCAGAACGGACCGGGGGAATGGCTACACCTTC | . | . | TRBJ1-2 | TRBV15
CASSPTGNEQYF | TGTGCCAGCAGCCCGACAGGGAACGAGCAGTACTTC | TRBD1 | . | TRBJ2-7 | TRBV7-9
CASSLESFSGNTIYF | TGTGCCAGCAGCTTAGAATCTTTCTCTGGAAACACCATATATTTT | . | once | TRBJ1-3 | TRBV7-2
CASSMTRGGAQPQHF | TGTGCCAGCAGTATGACCCGAGGGGGTGCTCAGCCCCAGCATTTT | . | . | TRBJ1-5 | TRBV6-5
CASSLTARMFF | TGTGCCAGCAGTTTAACCGCTAGAATGTTCTTC | . | . | TRBJ2-1 | TRBV28
CASSLESRETEAFF | TGTGCCAGCAGCTTGGAGTCCCGGGAAACTGAAGCTTTCTTT | . | . | TRBJ1-1 | TRBV5-4
CASSSTGVKSPLHF | TGTGCCAGCAGCTCGACAGGGGTGAAATCACCCCTCCACTTT | TRBD1 | . | TRBJ1-6 | TRBV5-4
CASSLTVGPLNTEAFF | TGTGCCAGCAGCCTGACAGTCGGTCCTTTGAACACTGAAGCTTTCTTT | . | . | TRBJ1-1 | TRBV11-1
CASSQDPGQAQGYTF | TGTGCCAGCAGCCAAGATCCGGGACAGGCTCAGGGCTACACCTTC | TRBD1 | . | TRBJ1-2 | TRBV4-2
CASSLGRGGRDEQFF | TGTGCCAGCAGCTTGGGACGGGGGGGCCGCGATGAGCAGTTCTTC | TRBD2 | . | TRBJ2-1 | TRBV5-6
CASSLRTGTNTGELFF | TGCGCCAGCAGCCTAAGGACAGGCACGAACACCGGGGAGCTGTTTTTT | TRBD1 | few | TRBJ2-2 | TRBV5-1
CASSVAGTPFVGGYTF | TGCGCCAGCAGCGTGGCCGGGACACCCTTCGTTGGAGGCTACACCTTC | . | few | TRBJ1-2 | TRBV5-1
CASSPTSRVEKLFF | TGCGCCAGCAGCCCGACTTCACGAGTGGAAAAACTGTTTTTT | . | once | TRBJ1-4 | TRBV5-1
CASSLSGGANYEQYF | TGTGCCAGCAGCTTAAGCGGGGGGGCCAACTACGAGCAGTACTTC | TRBD2 | . | TRBJ2-7 | TRBV7-2
CASSATDRGVETQYF | TGTGCCAGCAGTGCGACCGACAGGGGGGTCGAGACCCAGTACTTC | TRBD1 | . | TRBJ2-5 | TRBV6-4
CASSPRQNYEQYF | TGTGCCAGCTCACCGAGACAGAACTACGAGCAGTACTTC | . | . | TRBJ2-7 | TRBV18
CASSSIPGQLTGELFF | TGTGCCAGCAGCTCGATACCGGGACAGTTAACCGGGGAGCTGTTTTTT | TRBD1 | . | TRBJ2-2 | TRBV7-3
CASSLTGPVTKNTEAFF | TGTGCCAGCAGCTTAACAGGCCCTGTAACTAAGAACACTGAAGCTTTCTTT | . | . | TRBJ1-1 | TRBV11-2
CASRRTGDSYGYTF | TGTGCCAGCAGGAGGACAGGGGATAGCTATGGCTACACCTTC | TRBD1 | . | TRBJ1-2 | TRBV6-5